Listed below are T cell receptor beta chains from one sample, sequenced in a study of blood T cell repertoires in COVID-19. Sequenced by immunoSEQ multiplex PCR; TCRdb stores in-frame clones only, minus some. The sample includes 200,000 to 250,000 clones, around nine tenths of them seen just once. Sequences were obtained from peripheral blood. These receptor sequences come from a man aged 18-30 years with active or convalescent COVID-19. Each CDR3 is given with its conserved first and last residue. The D gene is left open where the match is weak. Only part of the rows carry a size: once, few, many, or a class if the clone is expanded.

j_call v_call clone_size d_call cdr3_aa cdr3_nt
TRBJ2-7 TRBV5-4 . TRBD2 CASSSERDFYEQYF TGTGCCAGCAGCTCAGAGCGGGACTTCTACGAGCAGTACTTC
TRBJ2-5 TRBV27 once TRBD1 CASSLTTGGSGETQYF TGTGCCAGCAGTTTAACGACAGGGGGCTCAGGAGAGACCCAGTACTTC
TRBJ1-5 TRBV6-5 . TRBD1 CASSWTGGGNQPQHF TGTGCCAGCAGTTGGACAGGGGGTGGCAATCAGCCCCAGCATTTT
TRBJ2-1 TRBV7-9 . TRBD2 CASSATSGRLNEQFF TGTGCCAGCAGCGCCACTAGCGGGAGGCTCAATGAGCAGTTCTTC
TRBJ1-1 TRBV3-1/TRBV3-2 . . CASSPPGEGGPFDTEAFF TGTGCCAGCAGCCCCCCGGGAGAGGGAGGGCCCTTTGACACTGAAGCTTTCTTT
TRBJ2-1 TRBV18 . TRBD1 CASSPRTGTYNEQFF TGTGCCAGCTCACCAAGGACAGGGACCTACAATGAGCAGTTCTTC
TRBJ2-6 TRBV7-3 . TRBD1 CASSLGQGAPGANVLTF TGTGCCAGCAGCTTAGGGCAGGGGGCGCCGGGGGCCAACGTCCTGACTTTC
TRBJ1-6 TRBV28 . . CASRGQLRSPLHF TGTGCCAGCAGAGGACAGTTGAGGTCACCCCTCCACTTT
TRBJ1-4 TRBV7-9 . . CASSSRGGLNEKLFF TGTGCCAGCAGCTCGAGAGGAGGACTCAATGAAAAACTGTTTTTT
TRBJ2-3 TRBV11-2 . TRBD2 CASSLEGLAHPTDTQYF TGTGCCAGCAGCTTAGAGGGACTAGCGCACCCCACAGATACGCAGTATTTT
TRBJ1-5 TRBV6-2/TRBV6-3 . TRBD1 CASSRQGVQPQHF TGTGCCAGCAGTCGACAGGGGGTCCAGCCCCAGCATTTT
TRBJ1-1 TRBV3-1/TRBV3-2 . . CASSLRTELNTEAFF TGTGCCAGCAGCTTGCGGACAGAGTTGAACACTGAAGCTTTCTTT
TRBJ1-5 TRBV18 . . CASSPKGGGAGNQPQHF TGTGCCAGCTCACCGAAGGGGGGGGGCGCTGGCAATCAGCCCCAGCATTTT
TRBJ2-2 TRBV9 once TRBD2 CASSEPPSGGNTGELFF TGTGCCAGCAGCGAACCTCCTAGCGGGGGGAACACCGGGGAGCTGTTTTTT
TRBJ2-7 TRBV6-2/TRBV6-3 many . CASSYRDTYEQYF TGTGCCAGCAGTTACCGGGACACCTACGAGCAGTACTTC
TRBJ1-1 TRBV5-1 . . CASSLGASDAEAFF TGCGCCAGCAGCTTGGGGGCCTCCGACGCTGAAGCTTTCTTT
TRBJ1-1 TRBV19 . . CASHYHRDTEAFF TGTGCCAGCCACTATCACAGGGACACTGAAGCTTTCTTT
TRBJ2-3 TRBV5-6 . TRBD2 CASSARTSGGTTQYF TGTGCCAGCAGCGCCCGGACTAGCGGGGGAACTACGCAGTATTTT
TRBJ1-3 TRBV12-3/TRBV12-4 . . CASSLGTGNTIYF TGTGCCAGCAGTTTAGGGACAGGAAACACCATATATTTT
TRBJ1-2 TRBV9 . . CASSKTVEVVGYTF TGTGCCAGCAGTAAGACAGTGGAAGTAGTCGGCTACACCTTC
TRBJ2-5 TRBV7-2 once . CASSPRWGGAKTQYF TGTGCCAGCAGCCCGAGGTGGGGCGGGGCAAAGACCCAGTACTTC
TRBJ2-1 TRBV4-3 . . CASSQDLGLSPDEQFF TGCGCCAGCAGCCAAGACCTGGGACTTAGTCCTGATGAGCAGTTCTTC
TRBJ1-5 TRBV4-1 . TRBD1 CASSQDRGNRNQPQHF TGCGCCAGCAGCCAAGACAGGGGGAATCGCAATCAGCCCCAGCATTTT
TRBJ2-5 TRBV9 . TRBD2 CASSLGAGGRGTQYF TGTGCCAGCAGTCTGGGGGCGGGAGGTCGAGGGACCCAGTACTTC
TRBJ1-2 TRBV3-1/TRBV3-2 . TRBD1 CASSQAGTGGQGYTF TGTGCCAGCAGCCAGGCCGGGACAGGGGGCCAGGGCTACACCTTC